This T cell receptor beta chain was documented in a study of post-analysis software for immune sequencing data. Germline V CDR1 and CDR2: SGHRS, YFSETQ. The germline V and J ends were trimmed by 4 bases and 0 bases, with 11 bases remaining between them. The CDR3 contains 14 residues. TCR beta cDNA libraries included unique molecular identifiers. Researchers reported some 500,000 cDNA molecules coming from approximately 1 to 10 million T cells. MiXCR, run by TCRdb on the PCR reads, gives a single entry per CDR3 protein. The repertoire holds some 240,000 distinct CDR3 sequences, with approximately 34% as singletons. Study outcomes and limitations: There was significantly lower normalized Chao1 diversity in multiple sclerosis patients than in controls. F-measure co-clustering was strong for batch-matched samples. Relative to controls, patients had a handful of TRBV segments at higher frequency, with TRBV5-6, TRBV5-1 and TRBV20-1 among these.

On this clonotype: Its cognate antigen is unknown.

Material: blood. The clonotype was recovered from a girl aged 5 to 17 with multiple sclerosis. J is TRBJ2-7 and V is TRBV5-1, with D tentatively TRBD1 or TRBD2 (5 bases each). In DNA, the CDR3 is TGCGCCAGCAGCCGGGACGGGCTCTCCTACGAGCAGTACTTC. Translated: CASSRDGLSYEQYF. The variable domain in full, completed from reference TRBV5-1 and TRBJ2-7, reads KAGVTQTPRYLIKTRGQQVTLSCSPISGHRSVSWYQQTPGQGLQFLFEYFSETQRNKGNFPGRFSGRQFSNSRSEMNVSTLELGDSALYLCASSRDGLSYEQYFGPGTRLTVT.